This T cell receptor beta chain was retrieved from a study of cytomegalovirus exposure and HLA in healthy donors. General observations from the study: In a later analysis, TCR beta V- and J-gene trimming was associated with a missense DCLRE1C variant. There were some public TCRs occurring in many donors, but most TCR sequences were rare. There were 150 to 200 TCR beta chains listed as cytomegalovirus-associated. HLA alleles showed associations with 16,951 TCR beta sequences in a later analysis, at a 0.05 false discovery rate.

Points on this clone: Its cognate antigen is unknown.

There are 13 residues in the CDR3. Germline V gene sequence: CDR1 SGHTA, CDR2 FQGNSA. V was trimmed by 0 bases and J by 6 bases, leaving 8 bases between them. Primers: 60 Vbeta forward and 13 Jbeta reverse. Generated by immunoSEQ multiplex PCR, the TCRdb table keeps only in-frame clones and is missing some. The sample holds about 77,000 clones, roughly 80% seen once. Source material: PBMCs. This clonotype was sampled from a woman aged 40-49 years in good health and CMV-seronegative. The chain uses TRBV7-2 and TRBJ1-1; a possible D gene is TRBD1 (6 bases). DNA of the CDR3: TGTGCCAGCAGCTTAGCCAGGGGCGCTGAAGCTTTCTTT. Translation gives CASSLARGAEAFF. The entire variable domain, with the rest obtained from reference TRBV7-2 and TRBJ1-1, is as follows: GAGVSQSPSNKVTEKGKDVELRCDPISGHTALYWYRQSLGQGLEFLIYFQGNSAPDKSGLPSDRFSAERTGGSVSTLTIQRTQQEDSAVYLCASSLARGAEAFFGQGTRLTVV.